This T cell receptor (beta chain) was captured in a study of blood T cell repertoires in COVID-19. As for the study in general: Specimens from acute and convalescent COVID-19 originated in the United States, Italy and Spain. Sources were T cells, B-cell-depleted T cells, or PBMCs; the material itself was cDNA or gDNA.

The germline CDR1 and CDR2 sequences are SNHLY and FYNNEI. V lost 5 bases to trimming and J lost 6 bases; unmatched junction nucleotides: 10. CDR3 length: 15 residues. TCRdb's copy holds only in-frame clones and misses some; the assay was immunoSEQ multiplex PCR. The table shows tens of thousands of clones, with roughly 83% occurring only once. This clonotype was obtained from a man aged 45-65 years with acute or convalescent COVID-19. The sample comprised peripheral blood. This chain uses TRBV2 with TRBJ2-7; 10 bases are a match to TRBD2. CDR3 sequence (DNA): TGTGCCAGCAGTAACTTAGCGGGAGGAATAGGCGAGCAGTACTTC. Encoded protein: CASSNLAGGIGEQYF.